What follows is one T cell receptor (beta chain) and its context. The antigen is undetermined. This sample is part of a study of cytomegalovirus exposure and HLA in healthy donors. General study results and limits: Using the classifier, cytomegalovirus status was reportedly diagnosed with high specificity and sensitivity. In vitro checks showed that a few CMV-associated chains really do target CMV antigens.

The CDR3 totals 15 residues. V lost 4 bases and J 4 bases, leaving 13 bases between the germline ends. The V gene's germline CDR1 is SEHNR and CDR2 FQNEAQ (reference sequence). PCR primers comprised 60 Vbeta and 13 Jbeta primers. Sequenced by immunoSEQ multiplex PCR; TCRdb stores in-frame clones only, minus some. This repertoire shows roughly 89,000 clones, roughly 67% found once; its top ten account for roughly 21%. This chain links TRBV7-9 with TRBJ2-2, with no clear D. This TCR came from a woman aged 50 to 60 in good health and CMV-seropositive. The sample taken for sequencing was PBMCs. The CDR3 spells CASSSTARSTGELFF. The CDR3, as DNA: TGTGCCAGCAGCTCGACGGCGCGGTCCACCGGGGAGCTGTTTTTT.